This TCR beta chain is drawn from a study of PD-1 blockade in classical Hodgkin lymphoma. Study-wide results and caveats: Repertoire differences lack defined causes, possibly disease activity or prior therapy. It was reported that newly diagnosed patients had less baseline TCR diversity than healthy donors.

This CDR3 contains 14 residues. Trimming took 3 bases from V and 7 from J, leaving 12 bases between them. Germline V gene sequence: CDR1 SEHNR, CDR2 FQNEAQ (reference sequence). Every patient had relapsed following autologous stem cell transplantation, and cohorts differed in brentuximab vedotin exposure. Under best response, outcomes were complete response, partial response or progressive disease. The method was immunoSEQ multiplex PCR; TCRdb's version includes in-frame clones alone and lacks a portion of them. This table holds about 28,000 clones, roughly 80% found once. A note on this clone: No antigen is known for it.

The chain uses TRBV7-9 and TRBJ1-4, with D hard to call. The TCR comes from a human donor with classical Hodgkin lymphoma. The input for sequencing was peripheral blood mononuclear cells (PBMCs), taken before the second cycle of nivolumab. CDR3 loop: CASSFAGDFEKLFF. CDR3 in DNA: TGTGCCAGCAGCTTTGCTGGGGATTTTGAAAAACTGTTTTTT.